The present TCR beta chain was sequenced within a study of spatial heterogeneity in lung cancer. Overall study findings and caveats: Within tumors, counts of expanded alpha and beta TCRs tracked tumor mutation counts.

For this clonotype: Its antigen is not identified.

Each CDR3 protein is one row after TCRdb ran MiXCR on the 5' RACE reads. The sample has about 27,000 distinct CDR3 sequences, just over 7% seen once; the top ten hold about 25%. Described time point: sample taken at primary tumor resection. Germline V gene lookup returns CDR1 LGHNA and CDR2 YSLEER. The CDR3 contains 15 residues. V lost 0 bases, J lost 5 bases, and 6 bases stayed unmatched. The chain links TRBV4-3 to TRBJ2-5, with 7 bases matching TRBD2. Sequencing was performed on lung tumor tissue, taken at surgery. The TCR comes from a male donor with early-stage non-small cell lung cancer. The CDR3: CASSQDWGGRETQYF. CDR3 DNA sequence: TGCGCCAGCAGCCAAGATTGGGGGGGAAGGGAGACCCAGTACTTC.